Included here is one TCR beta chain sequence, with context. Its cognate antigen is unknown. These data are taken from a study of cytomegalovirus exposure and HLA in healthy donors. Study summary: Both the roughly 120 validation repertoires and the roughly 620 first-cohort repertoires used the same platform, as reported by a later analysis.

General observations from the study: Cytomegalovirus-associated TCR beta chains were listed, numbering 150 to 200. Per published reports, the classifier diagnosed cytomegalovirus status with high specificity and sensitivity.

The V gene's germline CDR1 is SGHTA and CDR2 FQGNSA. The length of the CDR3 is 15 residues. V lost 5 bases and J 0 bases, leaving 12 bases between the germline ends. Some clones are missing from TCRdb's copy, which holds only in-frame ones; the method was immunoSEQ multiplex PCR. The repertoire holds around 56,000 clones, with 80% to 90% as singletons. The V call is TRBV7-2, the J call TRBJ2-3; weak D call: TRBD1 (6 bases). This clonotype originated in a woman under 30 in good health and CMV-seronegative. The sequenced sample was PBMCs. CDR3 sequence reads: CASSVQGPSTDTQYF. CDR3 nucleotides: TGTGCCAGCAGCGTACAGGGCCCTAGCACAGATACGCAGTATTTT. Based on the CDR3 plus reference TRBV7-2 and TRBJ2-3, the full variable domain is GAGVSQSPSNKVTEKGKDVELRCDPISGHTALYWYRQSLGQGLEFLIYFQGNSAPDKSGLPSDRFSAERTGGSVSTLTIQRTQQEDSAVYLCASSVQGPSTDTQYFGPGTRLTVL.